This T cell receptor beta chain was observed in a study of CD8+CD57+ T cells in acquired aplastic anemia. At the level of the study: Sorted CD4+ and CD8+ cells yielded roughly 3.4 ug of DNA on average. Findings and limits, study-wide: There were some 30 CD8+ CDR3 sequences that occurred in both patients and controls.

CDR1 DFQATT and CDR2 SNEGSKA come from the germline V gene (reference sequence). The CDR3 loop spans 14 amino acids. V was pared by 1 base and J by 8 bases, with 15 bases between. Of note for this clonotype: Its antigen is not identified.

Before being chosen for sequencing, patients had shown CD8+CD57+ cell expansion by flow cytometry. Blood sampling was performed on the patients, and none of them had received therapy by then. The study profiled TCR beta VDJ and CDR3 using genomic DNA as template. TCRdb re-derived calls from the reads in MiXCR, one entry per CDR3 protein. The top ten clones hold 3.2% of a sample with some 160,000 distinct CDR3 sequences, roughly half of them seen once. This chain links TRBV20-1 with TRBJ2-1; unclear D gene. The sequenced material came from sorted CD4+, CD8+, or CD8+CD57+ T cells (not recorded which) from PBMCs. The sequence derives from a human donor with aplastic anemia. The CDR3: CSARGERKSDEQFF. The CDR3 bases are TGCAGTGCTAGAGGGGAACGGAAGAGCGATGAGCAGTTCTTC.